This T cell receptor beta chain was captured in a study of blood T cell repertoires in COVID-19. At the level of the study: From T cells, B-cell-depleted T cells, or PBMCs came the material, which was cDNA or gDNA.

How the authors handled the data: Estimation of nucleated cell counts was performed using reference gene primer amplification. Sequenced by immunoSEQ multiplex PCR; TCRdb stores in-frame clones only, minus some. V and J calls and clone size are those listed in that table; D and trimming were worked out from the DNA. The sample consists of some 170,000 clones, roughly four fifths of them appearing once. The germline gives CDR1 SGHRS, CDR2 YFSETQ. CDR3 length: 13 amino acids. Trimming took 2 bases from V and 2 from J, leaving 8 bases between them. The sequencing input was peripheral blood. V gene TRBV5-1 combines with J gene TRBJ2-7; D might be TRBD2 (5 bases). The sequence was collected from a man aged 55 to 69 with active or convalescent COVID-19. As DNA, the CDR3 is TGCGCCAGCAGCTTCGGGGAGACCTACGAGCAGTACTTC. Residues: CASSFGETYEQYF.